The next 8 T cell receptor beta chains were all read from a single sample in a study of CD8+ T cells in alopecia areata. As the sequencing template, cDNA was produced by extracting RNA and reverse transcribing it. The repertoire was sequenced with immunoSEQ multiplex PCR; TCRdb's copy has only in-frame clones and lacks some. Among 150,000 to 160,000 clones, 40% to 60% were seen once, and the ten largest hold roughly a fifth. This specimen was CD8+ T cells sorted from blood, taken at week 0. The origin of the receptors is a human donor with alopecia areata.

This clone has only a few counts. The chain couples TRBV29-1 to TRBJ1-1; D remains ambiguous. Trimming cost V 3 bases and J 1 base, with 3 bases left between them. From germline, CDR1 is SQVTM and CDR2 ANQGSEA. The CDR3 totals 11 residues. The CDR3 DNA reads as TGCAGCGTTGAGGCGAACACTGAAGCTTTCTTT. It codes for CSVEANTEAFF. Drawing the rest from reference TRBV29-1 and TRBJ1-1, the complete variable domain is SAVISQKPSRDICQRGTSLTIQCQVDSQVTMMFWYRQQPGQSLTLIATANQGSEATYESGFVIDKFPISRPNLTFSTLTVSNMSPEDSSIYLCSVEANTEAFFGQGTRLTVV.

CDR3 nucleotide sequence: TGTGCCAGCACCTCGGCCTCCTGGGGCACTGAAGCTTTCTTT. This encodes CASTSASWGTEAFF. The chain is built from TRBV13 and TRBJ1-1; no clear D. V was trimmed by 7 bases and J by 4 bases, leaving 16 bases between them. The CDR3 is 14 residues long. Per the germline V gene, CDR1 is PRHDT and CDR2 is FYEKMQ (reference sequence).

J is TRBJ2-5 and V is TRBV6-5; D tentatively reads TRBD1 or TRBD2 (5 bases each). The CDR3 runs 13 residues. V gave up 0 bases and J gave up 7 bases, with 9 bases separating them. Germline V lookup: CDR1 MNHEY, CDR2 SVGAGI. The DNA for the CDR3 is TGTGCCAGCAGTTACTCGGGGGTAGGGACCCAGTACTTC. Translated: CASSYSGVGTQYF.

The rearrangement joins TRBV2 to TRBJ1-1; weak D call: TRBD1 (5 bases). V lost 4 bases to trimming and J lost 5 bases, with 11 bases between them. This CDR3 is 13 amino acids long. From germline, CDR1 is SNHLY and CDR2 FYNNEI. The CDR3 bases are TGTGCCAGCAGTGGCAGGGACGGGACTGAAGCTTTCTTT. It yields the protein CASSGRDGTEAFF.

CDR3 region: CAIGGSNQPQHF. The CDR3 DNA reads as TGTGCCATCGGGGGGAGCAATCAGCCCCAGCATTTT. V and J are TRBV10-3 and TRBJ1-5; tentative D call: TRBD1 (5 bases). Germline CDR1 ENHRY, CDR2 SYGVKD. The CDR3 loop spans 12 amino acids. The germline V and J ends were trimmed by 8 bases and 1 base, with 6 bases remaining between them.

The chain has TRBV27 and TRBJ1-5, with D uncertain. This CDR3 has 13 amino acids. Germline V gives CDR1 MNHEY, CDR2 SMNVEV (reference sequence). Trimming removed 5 bases from V and 1 base from J, with 6 bases in between. CDR3 bases: TGTGCCAGCAGTGTGAGGAGCAATCAGCCCCAGCATTTT. Translating it yields CASSVRSNQPQHF.

This rearrangement joins TRBV7-9 to TRBJ1-5; D unclear. V was pared by 0 bases and J by 4 bases, with 4 bases between. Germline CDR1 SEHNR, CDR2 FQNEAQ (reference sequence). The CDR3 extends over 13 amino acids. CDR3 sequence reads: CASSLAPNQPQHF. CDR3 DNA sequence: TGTGCCAGCAGCTTAGCTCCAAATCAGCCCCAGCATTTT.

The rearrangement links TRBV5-1 to TRBJ2-7, with TRBD1 identical over 12 bases. Trimming removed 0 bases from V and 6 bases from J; junction bases left unmatched: 4. Germline CDR1 reads SGHRS; CDR2 reads YFSETQ. CDR3 length: 15 residues. CDR3 DNA sequence: TGCGCCAGCAGCTTGGTGGGGACAGGGGGCTCCGAGCAGTACTTC. Amino acid sequence: CASSLVGTGGSEQYF.